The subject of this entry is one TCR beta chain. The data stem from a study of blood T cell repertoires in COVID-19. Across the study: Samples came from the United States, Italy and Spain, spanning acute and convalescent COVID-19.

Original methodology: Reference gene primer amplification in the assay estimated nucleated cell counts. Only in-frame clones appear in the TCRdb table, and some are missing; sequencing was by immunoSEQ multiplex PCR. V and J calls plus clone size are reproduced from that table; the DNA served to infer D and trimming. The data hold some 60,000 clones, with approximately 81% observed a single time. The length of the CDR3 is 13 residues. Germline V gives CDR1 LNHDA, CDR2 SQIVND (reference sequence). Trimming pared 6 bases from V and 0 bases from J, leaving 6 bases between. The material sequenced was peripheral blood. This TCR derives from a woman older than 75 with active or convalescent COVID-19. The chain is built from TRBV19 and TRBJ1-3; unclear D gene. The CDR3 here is CASSLYSGNTIYF. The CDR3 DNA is TGTGCCAGTAGCCTGTACTCTGGAAACACCATATATTTT.